The rows below give T cell receptor beta chains drawn from one sample of a study of Graves' ophthalmopathy and Graves' hyperthyroidism. TCRdb re-analysed the multiplex PCR reads in MiXCR, keeping a single row per CDR3 protein. This sample yields a few hundred thousand distinct CDR3 sequences, of which less than 20% are seen a single time; approximately 7% belongs to the top ten. Sequenced material: peripheral blood. These receptors all stem from a woman younger than 30 with stable Graves' hyperthyroidism. The CDR3 runs from the conserved cysteine through the conserved F or W. Each record gives: D gene, CDR3 length, V gene, clone size, J gene, CDR3 protein, CDR3 DNA. A D gene is named only where the DNA matches it firmly. Size is stated for part of the rows, as once, few or many counts, or as a class when the clone is expanded.

d_call: .
cdr3_length: 13
v_call: TRBV3-1
clone_size: many
j_call: TRBJ1-6
cdr3_aa: CASIGLTNSPLHF
cdr3_nt: TGTGCCAGCATTGGACTGACCAATTCACCCCTCCACTTT

d_call: .
cdr3_length: 13
v_call: TRBV5-1
clone_size: many
j_call: TRBJ1-2
cdr3_aa: CASRGAANYGYTF
cdr3_nt: TGCGCCAGCAGAGGGGCGGCTAACTATGGCTACACCTTC

d_call: TRBD2
cdr3_length: 16
v_call: TRBV7-8
clone_size: many
j_call: TRBJ2-5
cdr3_aa: CASSFKRGDSRETQYF
cdr3_nt: TGTGCCAGCAGCTTCAAGCGGGGGGATTCCCGGGAGACCCAGTACTTC

d_call: TRBD2
cdr3_length: 13
v_call: TRBV12-3/TRBV12-4
clone_size: .
j_call: TRBJ2-1
cdr3_aa: CASSPSGGNEQFF
cdr3_nt: TGTGCCAGCAGTCCCTCGGGGGGCAATGAGCAGTTCTTC

d_call: .
cdr3_length: 15
v_call: TRBV7-2
clone_size: many
j_call: TRBJ1-1
cdr3_aa: CASSLASSRNTEAFF
cdr3_nt: TGTGCCAGCAGCTTAGCATCTAGTAGGAACACTGAAGCTTTCTTT

d_call: .
cdr3_length: 13
v_call: TRBV19
clone_size: many
j_call: TRBJ1-5
cdr3_aa: CASSIGIHQPQHF
cdr3_nt: TGTGCCAGTAGTATCGGCATCCATCAGCCCCAGCATTTT

d_call: .
cdr3_length: 13
v_call: TRBV6-5
clone_size: many
j_call: TRBJ2-5
cdr3_aa: CASNRRGGETQYF
cdr3_nt: TGTGCCAGCAATAGGCGGGGTGGAGAGACCCAGTACTTC

d_call: TRBD1
cdr3_length: 16
v_call: TRBV19
clone_size: many
j_call: TRBJ2-5
cdr3_aa: CASSPTPGTAQETQYF
cdr3_nt: TGTGCCAGTAGTCCCACCCCCGGGACAGCCCAAGAGACCCAGTACTTC

d_call: .
cdr3_length: 12
v_call: TRBV24-1
clone_size: many
j_call: TRBJ2-1
cdr3_aa: CATSDGYNEQFF
cdr3_nt: TGTGCCACCAGTGATGGCTACAATGAGCAGTTCTTC

d_call: .
cdr3_length: 13
v_call: TRBV12-3/TRBV12-4
clone_size: many
j_call: TRBJ1-1
cdr3_aa: CASNRQGYLGAFF
cdr3_nt: TGTGCCAGCAACCGTCAGGGTTACCTTGGGGCTTTCTTT

d_call: .
cdr3_length: 14
v_call: TRBV6-5
clone_size: once
j_call: TRBJ2-2
cdr3_aa: CASSYQFGPGELFF
cdr3_nt: TGTGCCAGCAGTTACCAGTTTGGGCCCGGGGAGCTGTTTTTT

d_call: .
cdr3_length: 14
v_call: TRBV7-9
clone_size: many
j_call: TRBJ2-2
cdr3_aa: CASSLRRDTGELFF
cdr3_nt: TGTGCCAGCAGCTTAAGGCGGGACACCGGGGAGCTGTTTTTT

d_call: .
cdr3_length: 14
v_call: TRBV15
clone_size: many
j_call: TRBJ2-7
cdr3_aa: CATSRGGRVEEQYF
cdr3_nt: TGTGCCACCAGCAGAGGGGGCAGGGTCGAGGAGCAGTACTTC

d_call: .
cdr3_length: 13
v_call: TRBV12-3/TRBV12-4
clone_size: .
j_call: TRBJ2-7
cdr3_aa: CASSHGGEGEQCF
cdr3_nt: TGTGCCAGCAGCCATGGAGGGGAAGGCGAGCAGTGCTTC

d_call: .
cdr3_length: 19
v_call: TRBV27
clone_size: .
j_call: TRBJ2-2
cdr3_aa: CASSSYLILGHLNTGELFF
cdr3_nt: TGTGCCAGCAGTTCTTATTTAATTTTAGGACACCTTAACACCGGGGAGCTGTTTTTT

d_call: .
cdr3_length: 16
v_call: TRBV6-1
clone_size: many
j_call: TRBJ1-1
cdr3_aa: CASSALPGRLNTEAFF
cdr3_nt: TGTGCCAGCAGTGCATTACCGGGACGGCTGAACACTGAAGCTTTCTTT

d_call: .
cdr3_length: 15
v_call: TRBV5-1
clone_size: many
j_call: TRBJ1-1
cdr3_aa: CASSLVPGVNTEAFF
cdr3_nt: TGCGCCAGCAGCTTGGTACCAGGGGTGAACACTGAAGCTTTCTTT

d_call: .
cdr3_length: 15
v_call: TRBV20-1
clone_size: many
j_call: TRBJ2-2
cdr3_aa: CSAPDRRSNTGELFF
cdr3_nt: TGCAGTGCCCCGGACCGCCGATCGAACACCGGGGAGCTGTTTTTT

d_call: .
cdr3_length: 12
v_call: TRBV20-1
clone_size: many
j_call: TRBJ2-7
cdr3_aa: CSAGTPFEEQYF
cdr3_nt: TGCAGTGCGGGGACTCCTTTTGAAGAGCAGTACTTC

d_call: TRBD1
cdr3_length: 13
v_call: TRBV20-1
clone_size: .
j_call: TRBJ2-7
cdr3_aa: CSAIPGGTYEQYF
cdr3_nt: TGCAGTGCTATTCCAGGGGGAACCTACGAGCAGTACTTC

d_call: .
cdr3_length: 13
v_call: TRBV7-3
clone_size: many
j_call: TRBJ1-6
cdr3_aa: CASSLSRNSPLHF
cdr3_nt: TGTGCCAGCAGCTTAAGCCGTAATTCACCCCTCCACTTT

d_call: TRBD1
cdr3_length: 15
v_call: TRBV18
clone_size: many
j_call: TRBJ2-7
cdr3_aa: CASSPKSGQGYEQYF
cdr3_nt: TGTGCCAGCTCACCAAAATCGGGACAGGGCTACGAGCAGTACTTC

d_call: .
cdr3_length: 17
v_call: TRBV27
clone_size: once
j_call: TRBJ1-1
cdr3_aa: CASSLRVHGGMNTEAFF
cdr3_nt: TGTGCCAGCAGCCTTCGGGTCCACGGGGGCATGAACACTGAAGCTTTCTTT

d_call: TRBD2
cdr3_length: 19
v_call: TRBV6-5
clone_size: many
j_call: TRBJ2-5
cdr3_aa: CASSYPKDSKRGGRETQYF
cdr3_nt: TGTGCCAGCAGTTACCCGAAGGATTCTAAACGGGGGGGCCGAGAGACCCAGTACTTC

d_call: TRBD1
cdr3_length: 14
v_call: TRBV6-5
clone_size: many
j_call: TRBJ1-1
cdr3_aa: CASGSDRGNTEAFF
cdr3_nt: TGTGCCAGCGGATCGGACAGGGGGAACACTGAAGCTTTCTTT

d_call: TRBD1
cdr3_length: 13
v_call: TRBV9
clone_size: many
j_call: TRBJ1-2
cdr3_aa: CASRGTAFYGYTF
cdr3_nt: TGTGCCAGCAGAGGGACAGCCTTTTATGGCTACACCTTC

d_call: .
cdr3_length: 15
v_call: TRBV5-1
clone_size: .
j_call: TRBJ2-7
cdr3_aa: CASSLATTSSSEQYF
cdr3_nt: TGCGCCAGCAGCTTGGCCACGACTAGTTCGAGCGAGCAGTACTTC

d_call: .
cdr3_length: 14
v_call: TRBV20-1
clone_size: many
j_call: TRBJ2-4
cdr3_aa: CSARQGRGKNTQYF
cdr3_nt: TGCAGTGCCAGACAGGGGCGGGGGAAAAACACTCAGTACTTC

d_call: TRBD1
cdr3_length: 22
v_call: TRBV6-2/TRBV6-3
clone_size: .
j_call: TRBJ1-6
cdr3_aa: CASSTTRDRGKLDLSYNSPLHF
cdr3_nt: TGTGCCAGCAGTACTACCCGGGACAGGGGGAAGTTGGACCTCTCCTATAATTCACCCCTCCACTTT

d_call: .
cdr3_length: 16
v_call: TRBV6-2/TRBV6-3
clone_size: many
j_call: TRBJ1-5
cdr3_aa: CASCIPGSSSNQPQHF
cdr3_nt: TGTGCCAGCTGTATCCCAGGGTCCTCGAGCAATCAGCCCCAGCATTTT

d_call: .
cdr3_length: 17
v_call: TRBV11-1
clone_size: many
j_call: TRBJ2-5
cdr3_aa: CASSPGLDRRGEETQYF
cdr3_nt: TGTGCCAGCAGCCCGGGTCTGGACAGGCGGGGGGAAGAGACCCAGTACTTC

d_call: .
cdr3_length: 13
v_call: TRBV7-2
clone_size: many
j_call: TRBJ2-7
cdr3_aa: CASSLGYRDEQYF
cdr3_nt: TGTGCCAGCAGCTTAGGATACAGGGACGAGCAGTACTTC

d_call: .
cdr3_length: 12
v_call: TRBV18
clone_size: .
j_call: TRBJ2-7
cdr3_aa: CASSPEVYEQYF
cdr3_nt: TGTGCCAGCTCCCCGGAAGTCTACGAGCAGTACTTC

d_call: .
cdr3_length: 16
v_call: TRBV28
clone_size: many
j_call: TRBJ2-5
cdr3_aa: CASSFGTSTGQETQYF
cdr3_nt: TGTGCCAGCAGTTTTGGAACCTCAACGGGGCAAGAGACCCAGTACTTC

d_call: .
cdr3_length: 13
v_call: TRBV29-1
clone_size: many
j_call: TRBJ2-2
cdr3_aa: CSVSQKYTGELFF
cdr3_nt: TGCAGCGTTTCGCAGAAGTATACCGGGGAGCTGTTTTTT

d_call: TRBD1
cdr3_length: 14
v_call: TRBV20-1
clone_size: .
j_call: TRBJ2-1
cdr3_aa: CSARGTGSYNEQFF
cdr3_nt: TGCAGTGCTAGAGGGACAGGCTCCTACAATGAGCAGTTCTTC

d_call: TRBD2
cdr3_length: 13
v_call: TRBV20-1
clone_size: many
j_call: TRBJ2-5
cdr3_aa: CSARSSGVGTQYF
cdr3_nt: TGCAGTGCTAGGTCGAGCGGGGTCGGGACCCAGTACTTC

d_call: TRBD1
cdr3_length: 15
v_call: TRBV12-5
clone_size: many
j_call: TRBJ2-5
cdr3_aa: CASAPWTGAEETQYF
cdr3_nt: TGTGCTAGTGCCCCATGGACAGGGGCCGAAGAGACCCAGTACTTC

d_call: .
cdr3_length: 15
v_call: TRBV11-3
clone_size: many
j_call: TRBJ2-2
cdr3_aa: CASSHHTVGAGELFF
cdr3_nt: TGTGCCAGCAGCCACCACACCGTCGGGGCCGGGGAGCTGTTTTTT

d_call: .
cdr3_length: 16
v_call: TRBV18
clone_size: many
j_call: TRBJ1-2
cdr3_aa: CASSYERTDANYGYTF
cdr3_nt: TGTGCCAGCTCATACGAACGGACAGATGCTAACTATGGCTACACCTTC

d_call: TRBD1
cdr3_length: 14
v_call: TRBV7-3
clone_size: many
j_call: TRBJ1-1
cdr3_aa: CASSFDRGSPEAFF
cdr3_nt: TGTGCCAGTTCCTTTGACAGGGGTTCTCCTGAAGCTTTCTTT

d_call: TRBD1
cdr3_length: 13
v_call: TRBV11-2
clone_size: many
j_call: TRBJ1-1
cdr3_aa: CASSLGRGRRAFF
cdr3_nt: TGTGCCAGCAGCTTAGGTAGGGGGCGCCGAGCTTTCTTT

d_call: .
cdr3_length: 12
v_call: TRBV12-3/TRBV12-4
clone_size: many
j_call: TRBJ1-5
cdr3_aa: CASSDYRQPQHF
cdr3_nt: TGTGCCAGCAGCGATTACCGTCAGCCCCAGCATTTT

d_call: .
cdr3_length: 12
v_call: TRBV6-2/TRBV6-3
clone_size: many
j_call: TRBJ2-5
cdr3_aa: CASTKFQETQYF
cdr3_nt: TGTGCCAGCACGAAATTCCAAGAGACCCAGTACTTC

d_call: .
cdr3_length: 15
v_call: TRBV5-1
clone_size: .
j_call: TRBJ1-2
cdr3_aa: CASRSGPPGDGGYTF
cdr3_nt: TGCGCCAGCAGATCGGGGCCTCCGGGGGATGGAGGCTACACCTTC

d_call: .
cdr3_length: 16
v_call: TRBV19
clone_size: many
j_call: TRBJ1-6
cdr3_aa: CASSISQGRRESPLHF
cdr3_nt: TGTGCCAGTAGTATAAGCCAGGGTCGACGGGAATCACCCCTCCACTTT

d_call: .
cdr3_length: 12
v_call: TRBV5-1
clone_size: many
j_call: TRBJ2-7
cdr3_aa: CASSQTEYEQYF
cdr3_nt: TGCGCCAGCAGCCAAACAGAATACGAGCAGTACTTC

d_call: .
cdr3_length: 15
v_call: TRBV11-3
clone_size: many
j_call: TRBJ2-5
cdr3_aa: CASSPYLGGEETQYF
cdr3_nt: TGTGCCAGCAGCCCCTACTTGGGCGGGGAAGAGACCCAGTACTTC

d_call: TRBD1
cdr3_length: 13
v_call: TRBV29-1
clone_size: many
j_call: TRBJ2-2
cdr3_aa: CSGQGLFTGELFF
cdr3_nt: TGCAGCGGACAGGGCCTGTTCACCGGGGAGCTGTTTTTT

d_call: .
cdr3_length: 13
v_call: TRBV27
clone_size: many
j_call: TRBJ2-5
cdr3_aa: CASSLGIDVAQYF
cdr3_nt: TGTGCCAGCAGTTTAGGGATTGACGTGGCCCAGTACTTC

d_call: .
cdr3_length: 14
v_call: TRBV29-1
clone_size: many
j_call: TRBJ1-2
cdr3_aa: CSVGPRMRNYGYTF
cdr3_nt: TGCAGCGTTGGGCCCCGGATGAGGAACTATGGCTACACCTTC

d_call: TRBD1
cdr3_length: 16
v_call: TRBV7-2
clone_size: many
j_call: TRBJ2-5
cdr3_aa: CASSLWDRVGRETQYF
cdr3_nt: TGTGCCAGCAGCTTGTGGGACAGGGTGGGGAGAGAGACCCAGTACTTC

d_call: .
cdr3_length: 13
v_call: TRBV11-1
clone_size: many
j_call: TRBJ1-1
cdr3_aa: CASSLGVGGEAFF
cdr3_nt: TGTGCCAGCAGCTTAGGAGTAGGAGGGGAAGCTTTCTTT

d_call: TRBD1
cdr3_length: 16
v_call: TRBV19
clone_size: .
j_call: TRBJ1-1
cdr3_aa: CANRKSRDRGQSEAFF
cdr3_nt: TGTGCCAATAGGAAATCCCGGGACAGGGGTCAAAGTGAAGCTTTCTTT